The clone carrying this T cell receptor (beta chain) was observed a few times. Its antigen is not identified. This sample stems from a study of OX40 agonist ivuxolimab in advanced cancers. Looking at the study overall: With ivuxolimab, an agonistic anti-OX40 (CD134) antibody, patients were treated. Of mixed ages from roughly 23 to 80 and averaging about 60 years, the group was more than 65% male. Overall study findings and caveats: By week 6 at 0.1 to 3.0 mg/kg, blood CD4+ and CD8+ T cells had expanded clonally. Clonal expansion among partial responders at 0.1-3.0 mg/kg ranked near the lowest.

The assay was immunoSEQ multiplex PCR, and TCRdb's table has in-frame clones only and misses some. The profile shows some 70,000 clones, under 95% of them singletons. Trimming cost V 7 bases and J 4 bases; bases outside gene matches: 5. CDR1 and CDR2 from the germline V gene are SEHNR and FQNEAQ (reference sequence). This CDR3 is built from 14 residues. The receptor was isolated from an adult with an advanced solid tumor such as melanoma, head and neck, liver or kidney cancer. J is TRBJ2-3 and V is TRBV7-9; 10 bases are a match to TRBD2. This material consisted of CD4+ or CD8+ T cells sorted from blood, taken in a trial of the OX40 agonist ivuxolimab. CDR3 sequence: CASNLAGESDTQYF. For the CDR3, the DNA is TGTGCCAGCAACCTAGCGGGAGAGTCAGATACGCAGTATTTT.